This TCR beta chain was found in a study of blood T cell repertoires in COVID-19 (dated by TCRdb to 2019 to 2021). Regarding the complete study: Collaborator samples came from the United States, Italy and Spain and covered acute and convalescent phases of COVID-19. The prospective study material was composed of cDNA or gDNA derived from T cells, B-cell-depleted T cells, or PBMCs. The dataset comprised deeply sampled blood TCRbeta repertoires from subjects exposed to, actively infected with, or recovered from COVID-19. A freely available public database, intended as a resource for researchers studying the immune response to SARS-CoV-2, is where the repertoires were released. The samples were drawn from two sources: the first 160 participants of the ongoing ImmuneRACE study, and 1,254 subjects contributed by 6 global collaborators. The sample metadata nearly always contained a de-identified subject ID, COVID-19 status, age in years and sex. HLA class I and class II types, where available, came from metadata supplied by the sample provider rather than from assay-based typing. Findings and caveats that apply to the study as a whole: Clinical and demographic metadata were provided uncurated, with the amount varying by source and participant.

The collaborating institutions used their own protocols to collect whole blood in K2EDTA tubes. For TCRbeta analysis, collaborators shipped samples in one of three forms: frozen whole blood, isolated PBMCs, or DNA extracted from either of those sample types. About this clone: The antigen it binds to is not known. It has no much larger one-base neighbor in the sample; base qualities were not kept.

The immunoSEQ Assay, a bias-controlled multiplex PCR, was used to amplify TCRbeta CDR3 regions from genomic DNA. Per the source publication's procedure: The number of nucleated cells in each sample was estimated by amplification of reference gene primers within the assay. To quantify the absolute abundance of each unique TCRbeta CDR3 rearrangement, sequence reads were collapsed and filtered. For each sample, productive Simpson clonality was calculated as the square root of Simpson's diversity index over productive rearrangements. The table was pulled from immuneACCESS by TCRdb, which kept in-frame rearrangements only. Such tables lose some clones; where checked, under half of the loss comes from unresolved V genes, and the rest has no known cause. That table gives V, J and clone size, and the DNA gave D and trimming. Present in this sample are tens of thousands of clones, around 85% of which were seen just once. The leading ten clones occupy 1.2% of the sample.

As encoded in the germline V gene, CDR1 is MRHNA while CDR2 is SNTAGT. The CDR3, cysteine through phenylalanine, is 18 amino acids long. Of the read, only the CDR3 DNA is kept; its 54 bases are in frame from base 1. The V and J ends are trimmed by 4 bases and 7 bases, leaving 23 bases between them. The receptor's source is a middle-aged man with acute or convalescent COVID-19. The sequence joins TRBV6-4 to TRBJ1-6; TRBD1 might be the D gene, on 6 matching bases. Input material: peripheral blood. The bases are TGTGCCAGCAGTGCCAAAATACAGGGAAGAAGTAGGAATTCACCCCTCCACTTT. It codes for CASSAKIQGRSRNSPLHF.